The 31 T cell receptor beta chains given below trace back to one sample, sequenced in a study of OX40 agonist ivuxolimab in advanced cancers. Here immunoSEQ multiplex PCR was the method, and the copy in TCRdb shows in-frame clones only, minus some. The sample yields about 83,000 clones, 70% to 90% seen once. The sample consisted of CD4+ or CD8+ T cells sorted from blood, taken in a trial of the OX40 agonist ivuxolimab. The receptor source for this set is an adult with an advanced solid tumor such as melanoma, head and neck, liver or kidney cancer.

The chain is built from TRBV7-2 and TRBJ2-7, with TRBD1 identical over 9 bases. Unmatched junction bases numbered 3, after V lost 5 bases and J lost 4 bases. The germline V gene encodes CDR1 SGHTA and CDR2 FQGNSA. The CDR3 is 13 residues long. The CDR3 nucleotides read TGTGCCAGCAGCCCGGACAGGGGTTACGAGCAGTACTTC. Translation: CASSPDRGYEQYF.

The chain uses TRBV5-1 and TRBJ1-2, with D uncertain. This CDR3 has 14 amino acids. V was trimmed by 0 bases and J by 4 bases, leaving 10 bases between them. The V gene's germline CDR1 is SGHRS and CDR2 YFSETQ. This CDR3 is CASSLDVSFYGYTF. The CDR3 coding sequence is TGCGCCAGCAGCTTGGATGTAAGTTTCTATGGCTACACCTTC.

V gene TRBV7-8 combines with J gene TRBJ2-6; tentative D call: TRBD1 (5 bases). The CDR3 consists of 16 residues. Trimming stripped 0 bases from V and 1 base from J, with 7 bases between. CDR1 and CDR2 from the germline V gene are SGHVS and FQNEAQ. CDR3 amino acids: CASSLARVSGANVLTF. CDR3 in DNA: TGTGCCAGCAGCTTAGCCAGGGTTTCTGGGGCCAACGTCCTGACTTTC. The full variable domain, its missing parts supplied by reference TRBV7-8 and TRBJ2-6, is GAGVSQSPRYKVAKRGQDVALRCDPISGHVSLFWYQQALGQGPEFLTYFQNEAQLDKSGLPSDRFFAERPEGSVSTLKIQRTQQEDSAVYLCASSLARVSGANVLTFGAGSRLTVL.

The chain links TRBV4-3 to TRBJ1-1; D not resolved. The germline V gene encodes CDR1 LGHNA and CDR2 YSLEER. This CDR3 has 15 residues. The ends were cut back, 0 bases at V and 2 bases at J, with 10 bases in the middle. The CDR3 sequence is CASSQEPGHNTEAFF. The CDR3 DNA reads TGCGCCAGCAGCCAAGAACCTGGGCATAACACTGAAGCTTTCTTT.

This chain joins TRBV30 and TRBJ2-1; D is uncertain. The CDR3 totals 13 residues. The V gene lost 0 bases and the J gene lost 10 bases, with 13 bases spanning the gap. Germline CDR1 is GTSNPN and CDR2 is SVGIG (reference sequence). This CDR3 reads CAWSVGDLNEQFF. In DNA, the CDR3 is TGTGCCTGGAGTGTAGGTGACCTGAACGAGCAGTTCTTC.

The chain couples TRBV11-2 to TRBJ1-1; 7 bases map to TRBD1. This CDR3 comprises 14 residues. J lost 6 bases, V lost 4 bases, and 8 bases had no gene match. Germline V gene lookup returns CDR1 SGHAT and CDR2 FQNNGV. The CDR3 loop reads CASSSRGPVAEAFF. CDR3 DNA: TGTGCCAGCAGCTCGAGGGGGCCTGTGGCTGAAGCTTTCTTT.

The chain recombines TRBV6-6 with TRBJ1-2, with D hard to call. CDR3 length: 15 residues. CDR1 is MNHNY, CDR2 SVGAGI, per germline (reference sequence). Trimming shortened V by 0 bases and J by 2 bases, and 10 bases separated the two germline ends. The CDR3 DNA reads as TGTGCCAGCAGTTACTCAGGGCCCGAGAACTATGGCTACACCTTC. This gives the protein CASSYSGPENYGYTF.

DNA of the CDR3: TGTGCCAGCAGTGAAGGTCCGCGCCCAGGCTACTACGAGCAGTACTTC. Residues: CASSEGPRPGYYEQYF. The chain joins TRBV6-1 to TRBJ2-7, with D unclear. V lost 1 base, J lost 3 bases, and 16 bases lay in between. This CDR3 has 16 amino acids. From germline, CDR1 is MNHNS and CDR2 SASEGT.

V gene TRBV14 combines with J gene TRBJ1-1; 7 nucleotides line up with TRBD1. Looked up from germline, CDR1 is SGHDN and CDR2 is FVKESK. CDR3 length: 13 residues. Losses at the gene ends were 6 bases for V and 5 bases for J; bases not matched to a gene: 6. The CDR3 sequence is CASRLRGGTEAFF. The DNA for the CDR3 is TGTGCCAGCAGGCTCAGGGGGGGGACTGAAGCTTTCTTT.

The V call is TRBV5-1, the J call TRBJ2-5, with D uncertain. The germline V and J ends were trimmed by 5 bases and 5 bases, with 7 bases remaining between them. The CDR3 sequence is 11 residues long. Per the germline V gene, CDR1 is SGHRS and CDR2 is YFSETQ. The CDR3 sequence: CASSREETQYF. In DNA form, the CDR3 reads TGCGCCAGCAGTAGAGAGGAGACCCAGTACTTC.

This clone came up once. The chain links TRBV6-5 to TRBJ2-7, with a weak D call TRBD1 (6 bases). The germline V and J ends were trimmed by 4 bases and 4 bases, with 11 bases remaining between them. The CDR3 has 13 residues. Per germline, CDR1 MNHEY and CDR2 SVGAGI. The chain's CDR3 is CASSSDRTYEQYF. The CDR3 coding sequence is TGTGCCAGCAGTTCCGACAGGACTTACGAGCAGTACTTC.

The gene calls are TRBV18 and TRBJ1-4, with D unclear. From germline, CDR1 is KGHSH and CDR2 LQKENI. Trimming took off 3 bases at V and 8 bases at J, with 13 bases between the two ends. The CDR3 extends over 14 amino acids. CDR3 in amino acids: CASSPRGAQEKLFF. The CDR3 DNA reads TGTGCCAGCTCACCCCGGGGAGCTCAGGAAAAACTGTTTTTT.

The gene calls are TRBV12-5 and TRBJ1-5; 7 bases are a match to TRBD1. CDR3 length equals 15 residues. Losses at the gene ends were 0 bases for V and 6 bases for J; bases not matched to a gene: 5. CDR1 is LGHNT, CDR2 FRNRAP, per germline. The CDR3 DNA reads as TGTGCTAGTGGTTTGGTACCAGGGGGAGGTCAGCCCCAGCATTTT. Amino acid sequence: CASGLVPGGGQPQHF.

V gene TRBV25-1 combines with J gene TRBJ2-7, with D perhaps TRBD1 or TRBD2 (5 bases each). Trimming took off 3 bases at V and 6 bases at J, with 12 bases between the two ends. There are 13 residues in the CDR3. Germline assignment: CDR1 MGHDK and CDR2 SYGVNS. The CDR3 sequence: CASSDLIGGEQYF. DNA for the CDR3: TGTGCCAGCAGTGATCTCATTGGGGGCGAGCAGTACTTC.

The CDR3: CASSLEPSAMYEQYF. CDR3 bases: TGTGCCAGCAGCTTGGAGCCTAGCGCGATGTACGAGCAGTACTTC. The chain employs TRBV5-4 and TRBJ2-7; weak D call: TRBD2 (6 bases). The V and J ends lost 0 bases and 4 bases respectively, with 14 bases between them. Germline loops: CDR1 SGHNT, CDR2 YYREEE (reference sequence). The CDR3 covers 15 residues.

The rearrangement joins TRBV19 to TRBJ1-2; TRBD1 agrees at 7 bases. J gave up 6 bases and V 3 bases, and 13 bases lay outside the gene matches. Germline V gene sequence: CDR1 LNHDA, CDR2 SQIVND (reference sequence). The CDR3 is made up of 16 amino acids. CDR3 region: CASSIRTGLSRDGYTF. The DNA for the CDR3 is TGTGCCAGTAGTATTAGGACAGGACTTTCAAGGGATGGCTACACCTTC.

This chain connects TRBV4-3 to TRBJ1-6; D may be TRBD1 (6 bases). This CDR3 comprises 16 residues. The ends were cut back, 6 bases at V and 7 bases at J, with 19 bases in the middle. The germline V gene has CDR1 LGHNA and CDR2 YSLEER. CDR3 in amino acids: CASSLNRDGGNSPLHF. DNA of the CDR3: TGCGCCAGCAGTTTGAACAGGGATGGGGGGAATTCACCCCTCCACTTT.

This chain's CDR3 is CASSSSGRAWDTQYF. DNA of the CDR3: TGTGCCAGCAGTAGTAGCGGGAGGGCGTGGGATACGCAGTATTTT. The chain joins TRBV6-1 to TRBJ2-3, with 11 positions matching TRBD2. Germline V lookup: CDR1 MNHNS, CDR2 SASEGT. The junction had 7 bases not matched to a gene; V was cut back by 5 bases and J by 6 bases. The CDR3 is made up of 15 amino acids.

The V call is TRBV2, the J call TRBJ2-5; 13 positions match TRBD2. In germline, CDR1 is SNHLY, CDR2 FYNNEI. V was pared by 3 bases and J by 2 bases, with 9 bases of the junction left unmatched. The length of the CDR3 is 18 residues. CDR3 residues: CASSEGLGTSGAQETQYF. For the CDR3, the DNA is TGTGCCAGCAGTGAGGGCCTAGGGACTAGCGGGGCACAAGAGACCCAGTACTTC.

CDR3: CASSFDRASNEKLFF. The DNA for the CDR3 is TGTGCCAGCAGCTTCGACCGGGCCTCTAATGAAAAACTGTTTTTT. The chain employs TRBV7-8 and TRBJ1-4; D ambiguous. Trimming shortened V by 3 bases and J by 3 bases, and 11 bases separated the two germline ends. The CDR3 consists of 15 residues. Germline V lookup: CDR1 SGHVS, CDR2 FQNEAQ.

Only one count was recorded for this clone. This chain connects TRBV18 to TRBJ2-6; D may match TRBD1 or TRBD2 (5 bases each). Trimming shortened V by 1 base and J by 0 bases, and 13 bases separated the two germline ends. CDR1 is KGHSH, CDR2 LQKENI, per germline. This CDR3 spans 18 amino acids. CDR3 amino acids: CASSPRWGRGSGANVLTF. Here the CDR3 DNA reads TGTGCCAGCTCACCACGTTGGGGCCGGGGCTCTGGGGCCAACGTCCTGACTTTC.

The chain recombines TRBV27 with TRBJ1-2; possible D gene TRBD1, 5 bases. This CDR3 has 13 amino acids. Germline CDR1 is MNHEY and CDR2 is SMNVEV (reference sequence). Between the trimmed V and J ends, which lost 4 bases and 3 bases, there was a span of 9 bases. The CDR3 nucleotides are TGTGCCAGCAGTTGGGACGGTCACTATGGCTACACCTTC. This codes for CASSWDGHYGYTF.

The chain combines TRBV15 with TRBJ1-4; the D gene is possibly TRBD1 (6 bases). V lost 0 bases and J 8 bases, leaving 16 bases between the germline ends. Germline V gene sequence: CDR1 LNHNV, CDR2 YYDKDF (reference sequence). This CDR3 is 16 amino acids long. Here the CDR3 DNA reads TGTGCCACCAGCAGAGACTCGGGGGGGCGAGAAGAAAAACTGTTTTTT. Amino acid sequence: CATSRDSGGREEKLFF.

This sequence joins TRBV4-3 and TRBJ1-1; D gene ambiguous. CDR1 is LGHNA and CDR2 is YSLEER in the germline V gene. The germline V and J ends were trimmed by 1 base and 5 bases, with 14 bases remaining between them. The CDR3 totals 15 residues. Here the CDR3 DNA reads TGCGCCAGCAGCCAAGGGGAAGGACTCTGGACTGAAGCTTTCTTT. It translates to CASSQGEGLWTEAFF.

Concerning this clone itself: Distinct nucleotide sequences in the sample also encode this CDR3. The chain couples TRBV2 to TRBJ2-7; the match to TRBD1 covers 7 bases. V lost 8 bases and J lost 3; bases outside the gene matches: 22. Germline-derived CDR1 and CDR2 are SNHLY and FYNNEI. There are 18 residues in the CDR3. The CDR3 DNA reads TGTGCCAGCGGGGTAGCGTCCTTCCCGACAGGGACCCACTACGAGCAGTACTTC. Translated, it gives CASGVASFPTGTHYEQYF.

This clone occurred once. The chain joins TRBV7-8 to TRBJ2-7, with 8 bases that match TRBD1. V gave up 4 bases and J gave up 0 bases; unmatched junction bases: 2. The CDR3 totals 14 residues. CDR1 SGHVS and CDR2 FQNEAQ come from the germline V gene. The CDR3: CASSSDRDSYEQYF. The CDR3, as DNA: TGTGCCAGCAGCTCGGACAGGGACTCCTACGAGCAGTACTTC. Complete variable domain (other parts from reference TRBV7-8 and TRBJ2-7): GAGVSQSPRYKVAKRGQDVALRCDPISGHVSLFWYQQALGQGPEFLTYFQNEAQLDKSGLPSDRFFAERPEGSVSTLKIQRTQQEDSAVYLCASSSDRDSYEQYFGPGTRLTVT.

This clone was seen a single time. J is TRBJ2-5 and V is TRBV9; 12 bases are a match to TRBD2. Germline loops: CDR1 SGDLS, CDR2 YYNGEE. The V segment lost 3 bases and the J segment 3 bases; nucleotides outside the gene matches: 6. The CDR3 extends over 16 amino acids. CDR3 nucleotide sequence: TGTGCCAGCAGCGCCCTAGCGGGAGGGCCCGAAGAGACCCAGTACTTC. It translates to CASSALAGGPEETQYF.

This sequence joins TRBV5-1 and TRBJ1-1; weak D call: TRBD1 (6 bases). V was cut by 4 bases and J by 0 bases, with 16 bases left in between. The length of the CDR3 is 16 residues. Germline V gene data show CDR1 as SGHRS and CDR2 as YFSETQ. In DNA form, the CDR3 reads TGCGCCAGCAGCCAGGGGCATCTTTCTGTGAACACTGAAGCTTTCTTT. Residues: CASSQGHLSVNTEAFF.

This chain links TRBV19 with TRBJ2-4, with D hard to call. In germline, CDR1 is LNHDA, CDR2 SQIVND (reference sequence). CDR3 length: 14 residues. V lost 3 bases to trimming and J lost 4 bases, with 10 bases between them. CDR3 sequence: CASSIDARKNIQYF. The CDR3 DNA is TGTGCCAGTAGTATCGACGCCAGGAAAAACATTCAGTACTTC.

This rearrangement joins TRBV30 to TRBJ1-1, with 8 bases aligning to TRBD1. J lost 11 bases, V lost 4 bases, and 12 bases had no gene match. Germline V gene sequence: CDR1 GTSNPN, CDR2 SVGIG (reference sequence). The CDR3 covers 13 residues. DNA for the CDR3: TGTGCCTGGATAAAGGGCAGGGGGCTTGAGGCTTTCTTT. Its protein product is CAWIKGRGLEAFF.

The rearrangement uses TRBV18 and TRBJ2-3; no reliable D call. The CDR3 is 16 amino acids. CDR1 KGHSH and CDR2 LQKENI come from the germline V gene. V lost 3 bases and J lost 12, with 25 bases in between. For the CDR3, the DNA is TGTGCCAGCTCACCCAGTGGACCAGGAAGTGGCCAGTCACAGTATTTT. This gives the protein CASSPSGPGSGQSQYF.